This TCR beta chain originates from a study of cytomegalovirus exposure and HLA in healthy donors. Study-level points and caveats: By a later analysis, the bulk of CMV-associated TCR beta chains appeared HLA-restricted. Many donors shared some public TCRs, even though most TCR sequences were rare. The study had only CMV serostatus as immune exposure information.

Nominally healthy donors provided the samples, though records likely missed some immune exposures. 13 Jbeta primers and 60 Vbeta primers were used for the PCR. Sequencing used immunoSEQ multiplex PCR; TCRdb keeps in-frame clones, though not all of them. This listing includes 100,000 to 150,000 clones. Germline V gene data show CDR1 as MNHEY and CDR2 as SVGAGI. The CDR3 has 13 residues. V lost 7 bases and J lost 4; bases outside the gene matches: 4. Concerning this clone: The target antigen is unknown.

The sample consisted of PBMCs. This sequence originates from a woman in her thirties or forties in good health and CMV-seronegative. The chain employs TRBV6-5 and TRBJ2-1, with 7 nucleotides matching TRBD1. CDR3 DNA: TGTGCCAGCACCGGGACAGAATACAATGAGCAGTTCTTC. Translation: CASTGTEYNEQFF.